These 13 T cell receptor beta chains came from one sample sequenced in a study of OX40 agonist ivuxolimab in advanced cancers. Here immunoSEQ multiplex PCR was the method, and the copy in TCRdb shows in-frame clones only, minus some. The sample holds approximately 87,000 clones, 80% to 90% seen once. The sequenced sample was CD4+ or CD8+ T cells sorted from blood, obtained in a trial of the OX40 agonist ivuxolimab. The receptors shown here come from an adult with an advanced solid tumor such as melanoma, head and neck, liver or kidney cancer.

Only a few counts were recorded for this clone. The chain recombines TRBV6-5 with TRBJ2-7, with D perhaps assigned TRBD1 or TRBD2 (6 bases each). Trimming removed 1 base from V and 6 bases from J, with 10 bases in between. The CDR3 length is 13 residues. Germline V gives CDR1 MNHEY, CDR2 SVGAGI. The CDR3 DNA follows: TGTGCCAGCAGTTACTTCTCGGGGGCCGAGCAGTACTTC. It specifies CASSYFSGAEQYF.

Regarding this clone: Additional DNA sequences in this sample encode the identical CDR3. The chain recombines TRBV6-1 with TRBJ1-4, with unresolved D. This CDR3 contains 15 residues. V was cut by 8 bases and J by 8 bases, with 21 bases left in between. Per the germline V gene, CDR1 is MNHNS and CDR2 is SASEGT. DNA of the CDR3: TGTGCCAGCCACCCCCGGGGAGAGGGAGGAGAAAAACTGTTTTTT. Its protein product is CASHPRGEGGEKLFF.

The chain combines TRBV18 with TRBJ2-2; D perhaps matches TRBD2 (7 bases). Germline V gene lookup returns CDR1 KGHSH and CDR2 LQKENI. Trimming shortened V by 2 bases and J by 6 bases, and 19 bases separated the two germline ends. The CDR3 is 17 amino acids. CDR3 nucleotides: TGTGCCAGCTCACCAGAGGGCCAGGGGACTACCGCCGGGGAGCTGTTTTTT. It codes for CASSPEGQGTTAGELFF.

J is TRBJ2-7 and V is TRBV30, with 7 bases fitting TRBD2. The CDR3 has 14 amino acids. Germline values: CDR1 GTSNPN, CDR2 SVGIG (reference sequence). V lost 0 bases and J lost 5; bases outside the gene matches: 7. Here the CDR3 reads CAWSVGEGLHEQYF. Written as DNA, the CDR3 is TGTGCCTGGAGTGTAGGGGAGGGCCTCCACGAGCAGTACTTC.

V and J are TRBV2 and TRBJ2-3; no reliable D call. Germline lookup yields CDR1 SNHLY and CDR2 FYNNEI. The V gene lost 4 bases and the J gene lost 0 bases, with 8 bases spanning the gap. This CDR3 is built from 14 residues. Here the CDR3 reads CASSAGISTDTQYF. The CDR3 DNA follows: TGTGCCAGCAGTGCTGGGATTAGCACAGATACGCAGTATTTT.

The chain recombines TRBV5-1 with TRBJ2-7, with D possibly called TRBD1 or TRBD2 (5 bases each). The ends were cut back, 5 bases at V and 7 bases at J, with 16 bases in the middle. The CDR3 length is 13 residues. Germline-derived CDR1 and CDR2 are SGHRS and YFSETQ. CDR3 in amino acids: CASRTSGTREQYF. The DNA for the CDR3 is TGCGCCAGCAGAACGTCGGGGACGAGGGAGCAGTACTTC.

The chain carries TRBV15 and TRBJ1-4; D remains unclear. Trimming cost V 0 bases and J 5 bases, with 19 bases left between them. The germline CDR1 and CDR2 sequences are LNHNV and YYDKDF (reference sequence). This CDR3 comprises 18 residues. CDR3 nucleotide sequence: TGTGCCACCAGCAGAGATTGGGCCAGGCCGACCCTCAATGAAAAACTGTTTTTT. Its protein product is CATSRDWARPTLNEKLFF. Drawing the rest from reference TRBV15 and TRBJ1-4, the complete variable domain is DAMVIQNPRYQVTQFGKPVTLSCSQTLNHNVMYWYQQKSSQAPKLLFHYYDKDFNNEADTPDNFQSRRPNTSFCFLDIRSPGLGDTAMYLCATSRDWARPTLNEKLFFGSGTQLSVL.

V gene TRBV6-5 combines with J gene TRBJ1-2; D may be TRBD1 (5 bases). This CDR3 region has 15 residues. Trimming cost V 0 bases and J 7 bases, with 15 bases left between them. Germline V CDR1 and CDR2: MNHEY, SVGAGI. CDR3 in DNA: TGTGCCAGCAGTTACTCGGTTGACGGGGGAACTGGCTACACCTTC. Its translation is CASSYSVDGGTGYTF.

V gene TRBV5-1 combines with J gene TRBJ2-2; perhaps TRBD2 as D (5 bases). CDR1 and CDR2 (germline): SGHRS, YFSETQ. The ends were cut back, 7 bases at V and 7 bases at J, with 11 bases in the middle. The CDR3 length is 12 residues. Written as DNA, the CDR3 is TGCGCCAGCGTCCGGGAAGTCGGGGAGCTGTTTTTT. It codes for CASVREVGELFF.

The chain carries TRBV30 and TRBJ2-7; 7 bases map to TRBD1. Per the germline V gene, CDR1 is GTSNPN and CDR2 is SVGIG (reference sequence). The junction had 11 bases not matched to a gene; V was cut back by 5 bases and J by 4 bases. The CDR3 loop spans 14 amino acids. Here the CDR3 reads CAWGTTGLSYEQYF. The CDR3 DNA reads TGTGCCTGGGGTACGACAGGGTTGTCGTACGAGCAGTACTTC. The complete variable domain, with remaining parts taken from reference TRBV30 and TRBJ2-7, reads SQTIHQWPATLVQPVGSPLSLECTVEGTSNPNLYWYRQAAGRGLQLLFYSVGIGQISSEVPQNLSASRPQDRQFILSSKKLLLSDSGFYLCAWGTTGLSYEQYFGPGTRLTVT.

The chain combines TRBV11-3 with TRBJ2-1; 10 bases are shared with TRBD2. The V gene's germline CDR1 is SGHNT and CDR2 YENEEA. The V segment lost 3 bases and the J segment 9 bases; nucleotides outside the gene matches: 8. The CDR3 spans 15 residues. CDR3 region: CASSFGLAGVGEQFF. Here the CDR3 DNA reads TGTGCCAGCAGCTTCGGTCTAGCGGGAGTGGGTGAGCAGTTCTTC. Combining the CDR3 with reference TRBV11-3 and TRBJ2-1 gives the whole variable domain EAGVVQSPRYKIIEKKQPVAFWCNPISGHNTLYWYLQNLGQGPELLIRYENEEAVDDSQLPKDRFSAERLKGVDSTLKIQPAELGDSAVYLCASSFGLAGVGEQFFGPGTRLTVL.

In this sample, this clone turned up a few times. The chain has TRBV15 and TRBJ2-7; 8 nucleotides align to TRBD1. This CDR3 comprises 14 residues. Unmatched junction bases numbered 4, after V lost 2 bases and J lost 4 bases. CDR1 is LNHNV, CDR2 YYDKDF, per germline (reference sequence). The CDR3 nucleotides read TGTGCCACCAGCAGACGCGACAGGGGATACGAGCAGTACTTC. It translates to CATSRRDRGYEQYF.

The chain joins TRBV7-3 to TRBJ2-1; D not resolved. The CDR3 is made up of 13 amino acids. Germline CDR1 reads SGHTA; CDR2 reads FQGTGA. The germline V and J ends were trimmed by 2 bases and 5 bases, with 7 bases remaining between them. CDR3 amino acids: CASSLALDNEQFF. Written as DNA, the CDR3 is TGTGCCAGCAGCTTAGCGTTAGACAATGAGCAGTTCTTC.